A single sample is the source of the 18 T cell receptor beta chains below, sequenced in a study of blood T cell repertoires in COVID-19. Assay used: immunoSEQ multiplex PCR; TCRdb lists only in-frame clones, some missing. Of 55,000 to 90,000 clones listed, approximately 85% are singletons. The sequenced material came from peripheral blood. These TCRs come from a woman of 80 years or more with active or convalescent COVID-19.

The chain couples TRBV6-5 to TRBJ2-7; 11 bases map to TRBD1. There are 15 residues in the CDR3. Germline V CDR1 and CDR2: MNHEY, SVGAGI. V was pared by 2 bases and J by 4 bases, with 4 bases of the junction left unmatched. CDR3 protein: CASSYGGQGDYEQYF. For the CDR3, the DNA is TGTGCCAGCAGTTACGGGGGACAGGGGGATTACGAGCAGTACTTC.

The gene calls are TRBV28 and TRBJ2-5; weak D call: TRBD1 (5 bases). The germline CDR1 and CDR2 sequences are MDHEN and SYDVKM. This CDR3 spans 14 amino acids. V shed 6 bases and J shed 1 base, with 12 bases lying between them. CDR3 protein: CASSQGNFQETQYF. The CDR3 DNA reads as TGTGCCAGCAGCCAGGGTAATTTCCAAGAGACCCAGTACTTC. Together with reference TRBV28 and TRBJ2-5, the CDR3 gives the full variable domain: DVKVTQSSRYLVKRTGEKVFLECVQDMDHENMFWYRQDPGLGLRLIYFSYDVKMKEKGDIPEGYSVSREKKERFSLILESASTNQTSMYLCASSQGNFQETQYFGPGTRLLVL.

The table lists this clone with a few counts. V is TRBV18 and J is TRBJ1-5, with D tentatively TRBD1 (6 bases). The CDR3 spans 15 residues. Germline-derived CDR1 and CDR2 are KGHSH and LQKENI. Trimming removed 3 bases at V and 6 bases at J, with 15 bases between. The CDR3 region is CASSPDRGAIQPQHF. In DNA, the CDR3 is TGTGCCAGCTCACCCGATCGGGGGGCAATTCAGCCCCAGCATTTT.

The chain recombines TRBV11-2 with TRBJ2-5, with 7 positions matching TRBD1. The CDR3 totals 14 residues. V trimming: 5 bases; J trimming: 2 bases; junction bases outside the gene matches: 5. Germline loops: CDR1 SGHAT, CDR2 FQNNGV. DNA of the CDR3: TGTGCCAGCAGCAGCAGGGGGTTTCAAGAGACCCAGTACTTC. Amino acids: CASSSRGFQETQYF.

The CDR3 spells CASSPDVTARETQYF. The CDR3 coding sequence is TGTGCCAGCTCGCCAGACGTCACAGCACGAGAGACCCAGTACTTC. The chain combines TRBV18 with TRBJ2-5; D uncertain. From germline, CDR1 is KGHSH and CDR2 LQKENI. V lost 6 bases, J lost 4 bases, and 18 bases lay in between. This CDR3 spans 15 amino acids.

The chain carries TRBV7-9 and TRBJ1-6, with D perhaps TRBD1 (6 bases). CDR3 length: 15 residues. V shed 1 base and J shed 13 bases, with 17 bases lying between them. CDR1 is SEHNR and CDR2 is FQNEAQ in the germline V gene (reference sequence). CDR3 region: CASSLDLGADPPLHF. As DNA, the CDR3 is TGTGCCAGCAGCTTAGACCTGGGGGCGGATCCCCCCCTCCACTTT.

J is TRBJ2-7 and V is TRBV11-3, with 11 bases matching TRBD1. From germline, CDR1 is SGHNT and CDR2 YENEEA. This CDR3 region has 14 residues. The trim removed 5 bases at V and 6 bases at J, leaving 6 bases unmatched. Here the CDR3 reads CASSPRDRGGEQYF. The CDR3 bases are TGTGCCAGCAGCCCCCGGGACAGGGGGGGCGAGCAGTACTTC.

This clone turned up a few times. The CDR3 DNA follows: TGTGCCAGCAGCCGCCAGAGGACTAGGGGCTCCTACGAGCAGTACTTC. The encoded protein is CASSRQRTRGSYEQYF. The chain recombines TRBV7-8 with TRBJ2-7, with TRBD2 identical over 7 bases. With 5 bases clipped from V and 0 bases from J, the junction kept 10 bases outside the gene matches. Germline V gene data show CDR1 as SGHVS and CDR2 as FQNEAQ. The CDR3 loop spans 16 amino acids.

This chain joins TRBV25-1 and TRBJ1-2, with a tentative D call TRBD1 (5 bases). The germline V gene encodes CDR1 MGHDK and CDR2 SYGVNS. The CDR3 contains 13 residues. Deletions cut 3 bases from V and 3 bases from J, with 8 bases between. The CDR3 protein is CASSEWGDYGYTF. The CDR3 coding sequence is TGTGCCAGCAGTGAGTGGGGGGACTATGGCTACACCTTC.

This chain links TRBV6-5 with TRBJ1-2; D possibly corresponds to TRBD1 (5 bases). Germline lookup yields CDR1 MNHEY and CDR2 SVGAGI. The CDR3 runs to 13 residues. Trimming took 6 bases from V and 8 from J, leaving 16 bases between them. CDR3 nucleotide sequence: TGTGCCAGCAGATCATCAGGGAATGTAGGCTACACCTTC. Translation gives CASRSSGNVGYTF.

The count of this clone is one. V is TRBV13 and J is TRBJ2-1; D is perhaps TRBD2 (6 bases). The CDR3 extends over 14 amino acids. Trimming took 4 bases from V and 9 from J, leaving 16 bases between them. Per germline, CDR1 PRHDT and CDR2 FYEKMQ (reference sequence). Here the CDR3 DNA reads TGTGCCAGCAGCTCCCGCGGCGGGGCTCTTGAGCAGTTCTTC. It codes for CASSSRGGALEQFF.

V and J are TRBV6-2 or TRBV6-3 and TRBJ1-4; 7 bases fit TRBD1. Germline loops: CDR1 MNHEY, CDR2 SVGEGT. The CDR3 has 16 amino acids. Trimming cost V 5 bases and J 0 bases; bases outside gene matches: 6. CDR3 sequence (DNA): TGTGCCAGCAGTACCGACAGGGTTGCAACTAATGAAAAACTGTTTTTT. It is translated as CASSTDRVATNEKLFF.

CDR3 in DNA: TGTGCCAGCAGCCAGCCGGGACAGGGGGCCGGGGAGCTGTTTTTT. Translated, it gives CASSQPGQGAGELFF. The rearrangement joins TRBV3-1 (or the pseudogene TRBV3-2) to TRBJ2-2, with 11 bases identical to TRBD1. This CDR3 has 15 amino acids. Losses at the gene ends were 3 bases for V and 6 bases for J; bases not matched to a gene: 3. Germline assignment: CDR1 LGHDT and CDR2 YNNKEL (reference sequence).

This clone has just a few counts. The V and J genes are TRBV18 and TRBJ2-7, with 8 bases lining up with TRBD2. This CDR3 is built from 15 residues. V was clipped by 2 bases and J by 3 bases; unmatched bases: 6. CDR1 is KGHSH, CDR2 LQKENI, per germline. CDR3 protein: CASSPNYGGDYEQYF. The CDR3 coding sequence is TGTGCCAGCTCACCAAACTACGGGGGGGACTACGAGCAGTACTTC.

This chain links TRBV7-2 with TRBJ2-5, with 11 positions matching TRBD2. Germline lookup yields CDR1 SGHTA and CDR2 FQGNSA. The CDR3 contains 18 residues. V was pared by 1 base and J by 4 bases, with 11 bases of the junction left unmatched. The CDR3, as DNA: TGTGCCAGCAGCTTAGGAGCGCTAGCGGGGGGAGGACCAGAGACCCAGTACTTC. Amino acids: CASSLGALAGGGPETQYF.

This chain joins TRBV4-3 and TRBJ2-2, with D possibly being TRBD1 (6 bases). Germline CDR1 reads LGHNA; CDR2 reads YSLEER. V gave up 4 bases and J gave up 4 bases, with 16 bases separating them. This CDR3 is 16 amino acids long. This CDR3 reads CASSRDYGTSTGELFF. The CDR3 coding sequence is TGCGCCAGCAGCCGAGATTACGGGACAAGCACCGGGGAGCTGTTTTTT.

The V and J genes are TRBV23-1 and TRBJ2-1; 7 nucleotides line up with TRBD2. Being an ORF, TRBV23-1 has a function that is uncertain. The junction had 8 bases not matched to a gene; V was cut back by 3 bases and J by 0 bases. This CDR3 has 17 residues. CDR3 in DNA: TGCGCCAGCAGTCAGTTCAGCAGCGGGAACTCCTACAATGAGCAGTTCTTC. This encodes CASSQFSSGNSYNEQFF.

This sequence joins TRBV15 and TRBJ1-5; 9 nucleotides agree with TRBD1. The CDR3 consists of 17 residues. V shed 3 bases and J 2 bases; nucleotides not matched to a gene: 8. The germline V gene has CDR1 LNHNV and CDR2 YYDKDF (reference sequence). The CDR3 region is CATSRGPRDRGNQPQHF. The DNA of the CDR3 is TGTGCCACCAGCAGGGGCCCCCGGGACAGGGGCAATCAGCCCCAGCATTTT.